This T cell receptor (beta chain) was sequenced during a study of OX40 agonist ivuxolimab in advanced cancers. Study results and caveats: Antigen specificity of clonally expanded peripheral T cells was not established.

Assay used: immunoSEQ multiplex PCR; TCRdb lists only in-frame clones, some missing. This sample has about 77,000 clones; around 90% occur once, and the top ten carry 6.2%. For this clone: Antigen unknown.

Trimming took off 1 base at V and 3 bases at J, with 16 bases between the two ends. CDR3 size: 16 residues. Germline CDR1 and CDR2: SGDLS and YYNGEE. The rearrangement links TRBV9 to TRBJ1-1; D possibly corresponds to TRBD1 (6 bases). The sequence derives from an adult with an advanced solid tumor such as melanoma, head and neck, liver or kidney cancer. The material sequenced was CD4+ or CD8+ T cells sorted from blood, taken in a trial of the OX40 agonist ivuxolimab. The CDR3 DNA reads TGTGCCAGCAGCGTATCCCTGGGGGGGGCGGACACTGAAGCTTTCTTT. Encoded protein: CASSVSLGGADTEAFF.